This T cell receptor beta chain was profiled in a study of T cells in Graves' hyperthyroidism and ophthalmopathy (dated by TCRdb to about 2019). Describing the broader study: TCR V-J signatures able to tell the groups apart were searched for in a discovery cohort of 100 patients, of whom roughly 42 had Graves' ophthalmopathy and under 65 had stable Graves' hyperthyroidism. The approximately 98 discovery patients were randomly divided into training and test sets at a 7:3 ratio. Prospective prediction of ophthalmopathy was tested in an independent validation cohort consisting of about 20 hyperthyroidism patients and more than 15 patients who later progressed to ophthalmopathy. According to the paper, TCR Vbeta CDR3 sequencing was carried out on around 140 peripheral blood samples, which came from 40 to 45 ophthalmopathy, some 73 hyperthyroidism and about 17 progressor patients. Once sampling was done, hyperthyroidism patients were given methimazole at a starting dose of 30 mg daily, whereas ophthalmopathy patients were given high-dose intravenous methylprednisolone. Thyroid tissue and blood T-cell repertoires from more than five Graves' hyperthyroidism patients were also compared in the study.

What the work shows at the level of the full study, not this receptor alone: Sample size was not statistically predetermined, and investigators were not blinded to group allocation. A 13 V-J signature model separated ophthalmopathy from stable hyperthyroidism, with about 88% sensitivity and roughly 81% specificity in cross-validation and 80%/75% in testing. In validation, the model predicted progression to ophthalmopathy with approximately 71% sensitivity and over 72% specificity, a median of approximately 6.7 months before onset. Most expanded thyroid clonotypes (frequency above 0.001) were also detected in blood, suggesting blood repertoires may reflect thyroid immune responses.

From the germline V gene, CDR1 is SGHAT and CDR2 is FQNNGV. V is reduced by 6 bases and J by 4 bases, leaving a spacing of 16 bases between them. From the cysteine through the phenylalanine, the CDR3 covers 14 amino acids. Here the CDR3 DNA is all that survives: 42 bases in frame from base 1. As to this clonotype: Which antigen it targets is not known. No much larger clone exists at a distance of one base, and base qualities are not known.

The TCR beta CDR3 regions were amplified from the RNA transcripts. A first-round RT-PCR of the TCR CDR3 used the HTBI primer set with the Qiagen OneStep RT-PCR kit. Libraries were constructed in a second round of multiplex PCR, after which size selection and purification were performed. The libraries were sequenced on an Illumina HiSeq2000 using paired-end 100 bp reads. From the authors' description of their analysis: SOAPnuke was used to process the raw data, removing reads that contained adapters or uncalled bases, had a mean Phred below 15, or lacked an exact match to the constant primer or identifier. COPE v1.2.5 was used to merge the high-quality paired reads, and each unique nucleotide sequence was defined as a clonotype. MiTCR v1.1 was used to align clonotypes to the IMGT TRBV, TRBD and TRBJ reference segments. Only V-J combinations with frequency above 0.0001, covering 99% to 99.2% of repertoires, were analysed. The TCS score was defined as the ratio of F50 (clonal expansion) to E x V (chaos), calculated using BLOSUM62-based TCRdist between CDR3 peptides within each V-J. Welch's t-statistics and random forest reduced roughly 500 V-J features to roughly 13, which were used in a naive Bayes classifier (R e1071). Thyroid-blood repertoire similarity was quantified with the Morisita-Horn index. The public reads were reanalyzed by TCRdb: fastp trimming at Q25, MiXCR alignment, in-frame beta chains only. Every entry covers one CDR3 protein and lists the most common genes and DNA from its rows. The V and J calls reflect TCRdb's pipeline rather than the authors' work. The sample includes hundreds of thousands of distinct CDR3 sequences, with 45% observed a single time. Roughly 6.5% of the sample is taken by the ten largest.

Patients with uncontrolled infections, other autoimmune diseases, pregnancy or lactation were excluded. Diagnoses were established on the basis of clinical symptoms, serum thyroxine and TRAb, thyroid ultrasound, and orbital computed tomography. Total RNA was extracted with Trizol reagent, and quality was checked on an Agilent 2100 Bioanalyzer. The sequencing sample was made of peripheral blood or thyroid tissue (not recorded which). The V gene is TRBV11-2 and the J gene is TRBJ2-7, with TRBD2 perhaps the D gene, on 6 matching bases. This TCR came from an adult man with Graves' disease, either hyperthyroidism or ophthalmopathy (not recorded which). The DNA sequence is given as TGTGCCAGCAGTTATTCCGGGGGTCAGTACGAGCAGTACTTC. The encoded protein is CASSYSGGQYEQYF.